The entry below gives a single TCR beta chain sequence along with its context. This entry comes from a study of blood T cell repertoires in COVID-19. In the study overall: Samples of COVID-19 (acute and convalescent) were obtained from the United States, Italy and Spain. T cells, B-cell-depleted T cells, or PBMCs provided the cDNA or gDNA that served as material.

Between the trimmed V and J ends, which lost 5 bases and 4 bases, there was a span of 8 bases. This CDR3 has 12 amino acids. Data came from immunoSEQ multiplex PCR; TCRdb stores just in-frame clones and leaves some out. The data hold about 200,000 clones, with 84% observed a single time. The sequenced material came from peripheral blood. The J gene is TRBJ1-2, the V gene TRBV12-3 or TRBV12-4, with D maybe TRBD1 (5 bases). This receptor was identified in a woman between 45 and 60 years old with active or convalescent COVID-19. The CDR3: CASSTDSYGYTF. CDR3 DNA: TGTGCCAGCAGTACAGACAGCTATGGCTACACCTTC.